This TCR beta chain was identified during a study of memory CD4+ T cells and cytomegalovirus serostatus. Overall study results and limits: Repertoires predicted CMV serostatus with median bootstrapped AUC of about 0.96.

In the case of this clone: The antigen is unknown. Other DNA sequences within the sample encode an identical CDR3.

Single viable CD3+CD4+CD8-CD45RO+ cells were sorted as the memory CD4+ T cells. The CDR3 loop spans 12 amino acids. In germline, CDR1 is SNHLY, CDR2 FYNNEI. V was clipped by 5 bases and J by 4 bases, with 9 bases between them. Some clones are missing from TCRdb's copy, which holds only in-frame ones; the method was immunoSEQ multiplex PCR. Here the sample spans over 60,000 clones, around four fifths being singletons. The sequence came from an adult in good health and CMV-seronegative. The J gene is TRBJ2-7, the V gene TRBV2; maybe TRBD2 (5 bases). The source material was memory CD4+ T cells from blood. For the CDR3, the DNA is TGTGCCAGCAGTTCCACTAGTTACGAGCAGTACTTC. Translated: CASSSTSYEQYF.